This T cell receptor beta chain was found in a study of blood T cell repertoires in COVID-19. Clones were read by immunoSEQ multiplex PCR, and TCRdb kept only the in-frame ones, dropping some. The repertoire consists of about 140,000 clones, with about 89% occurring once and the leading ten covering under 2.5%. The CDR3 is 11 amino acids. Trimming took off 11 bases at V and 3 bases at J, with 7 bases between the two ends. Germline V gives CDR1 WSHSY, CDR2 SAAADI. This TCR derives from a man over 45 with active COVID-19. Material for sequencing was peripheral blood. The chain combines TRBV10-2 with TRBJ2-2; D ambiguous. In DNA, the CDR3 is TGCGCCGTCCGGGACACCGGGGAGCTGTTTTTT. It specifies CAVRDTGELFF.